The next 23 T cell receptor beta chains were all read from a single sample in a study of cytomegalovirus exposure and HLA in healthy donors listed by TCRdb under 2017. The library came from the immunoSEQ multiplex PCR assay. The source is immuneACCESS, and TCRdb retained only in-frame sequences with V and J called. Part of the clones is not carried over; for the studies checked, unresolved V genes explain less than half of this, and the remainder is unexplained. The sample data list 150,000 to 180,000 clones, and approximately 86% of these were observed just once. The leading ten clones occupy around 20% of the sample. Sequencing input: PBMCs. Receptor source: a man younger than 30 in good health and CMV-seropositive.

CDR3 sequence: CASSLGQYNSPLHF. The CDR3 coding sequence is TGTGCCAGCAGTTTGGGACAGTATAATTCACCCCTCCACTTT. The chain employs TRBV27 and TRBJ1-6; 7 nucleotides agree with TRBD1. Germline CDR1 reads MNHEY; CDR2 reads SMNVEV (reference sequence). The V gene end was trimmed by 3 bases and the J gene end by 4 bases; junction bases not matched to a gene: 0. The CDR3 is made up of 14 amino acids.

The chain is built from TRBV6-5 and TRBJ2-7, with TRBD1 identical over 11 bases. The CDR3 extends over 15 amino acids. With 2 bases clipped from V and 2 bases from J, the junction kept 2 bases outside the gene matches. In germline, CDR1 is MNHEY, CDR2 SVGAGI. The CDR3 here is CASSYGTGGAYEQYF. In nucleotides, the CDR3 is TGTGCCAGCAGTTACGGGACAGGGGGAGCCTACGAGCAGTACTTC.

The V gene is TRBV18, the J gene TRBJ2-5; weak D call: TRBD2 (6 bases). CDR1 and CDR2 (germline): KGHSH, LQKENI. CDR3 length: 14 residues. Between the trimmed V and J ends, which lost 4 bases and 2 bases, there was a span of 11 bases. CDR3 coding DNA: TGTGCCAGCTCACACGGGACTGGACAAGAGACCCAGTACTTC. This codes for CASSHGTGQETQYF.

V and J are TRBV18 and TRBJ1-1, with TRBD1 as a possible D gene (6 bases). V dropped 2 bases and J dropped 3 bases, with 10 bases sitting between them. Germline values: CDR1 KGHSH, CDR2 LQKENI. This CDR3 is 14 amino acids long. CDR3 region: CASSPSGADTEAFF. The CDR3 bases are TGTGCCAGCTCACCATCAGGGGCGGACACTGAAGCTTTCTTT.

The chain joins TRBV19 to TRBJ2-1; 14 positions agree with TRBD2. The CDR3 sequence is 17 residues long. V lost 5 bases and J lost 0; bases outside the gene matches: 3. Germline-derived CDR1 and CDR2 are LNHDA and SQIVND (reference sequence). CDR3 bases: TGTGCCAGTAGTCCGGGGACTAGCGGGAGCTCCTACAATGAGCAGTTCTTC. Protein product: CASSPGTSGSSYNEQFF. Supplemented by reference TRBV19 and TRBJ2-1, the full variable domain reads DGGITQSPKYLFRKEGQNVTLSCEQNLNHDAMYWYRQDPGQGLRLIYYSQIVNDFQKGDIAEGYSVSREKKESFPLTVTSAQKNPTAFYLCASSPGTSGSSYNEQFFGPGTRLTVL.

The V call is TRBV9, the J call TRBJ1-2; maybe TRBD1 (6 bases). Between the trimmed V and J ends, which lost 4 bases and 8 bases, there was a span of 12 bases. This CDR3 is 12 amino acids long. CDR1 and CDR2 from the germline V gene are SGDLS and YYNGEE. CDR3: CASSPNGQGYTF. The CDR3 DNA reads TGTGCCAGCAGCCCGAACGGACAGGGCTACACCTTC.

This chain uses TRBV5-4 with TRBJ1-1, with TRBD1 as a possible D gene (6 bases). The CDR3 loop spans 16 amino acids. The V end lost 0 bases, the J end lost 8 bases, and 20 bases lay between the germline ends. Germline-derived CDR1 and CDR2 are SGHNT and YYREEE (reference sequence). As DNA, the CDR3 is TGTGCCAGCAGCTTGGCCAGGGGAGACAGCGTGGCCGAAGCTTTCTTT. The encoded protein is CASSLARGDSVAEAFF.

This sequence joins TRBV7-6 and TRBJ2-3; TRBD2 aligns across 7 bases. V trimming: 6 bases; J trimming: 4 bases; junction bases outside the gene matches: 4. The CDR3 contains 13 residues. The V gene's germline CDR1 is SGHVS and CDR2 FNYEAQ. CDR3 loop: CASRRGLADTQYF. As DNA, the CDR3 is TGTGCCAGCAGAAGAGGACTAGCAGATACGCAGTATTTT.

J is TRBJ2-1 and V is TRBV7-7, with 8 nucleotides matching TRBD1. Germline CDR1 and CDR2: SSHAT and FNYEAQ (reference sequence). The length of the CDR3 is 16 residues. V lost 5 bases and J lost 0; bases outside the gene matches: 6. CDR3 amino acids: CASSLTQGDSYNEQFF. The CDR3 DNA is TGTGCCAGCAGCCTAACACAGGGGGACTCCTACAATGAGCAGTTCTTC.

CDR3 in amino acids: CASTAGGETQYF. CDR3 nucleotide sequence: TGTGCCAGCACCGCCGGAGGGGAAACCCAGTACTTC. The chain joins TRBV6-6 to TRBJ2-5; D is perhaps TRBD2 (6 bases). Germline CDR1 MNHNY, CDR2 SVGAGI (reference sequence). CDR3 length equals 12 residues. V gave up 7 bases and J gave up 8 bases, with 14 bases separating them.

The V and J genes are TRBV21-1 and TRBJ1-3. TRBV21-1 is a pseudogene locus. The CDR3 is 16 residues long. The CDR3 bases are TGTGCCAGCATCAAAAACAAAGGCGGCTCTGGAAACACCATATATTTT. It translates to CASIKNKGGSGNTIYF.

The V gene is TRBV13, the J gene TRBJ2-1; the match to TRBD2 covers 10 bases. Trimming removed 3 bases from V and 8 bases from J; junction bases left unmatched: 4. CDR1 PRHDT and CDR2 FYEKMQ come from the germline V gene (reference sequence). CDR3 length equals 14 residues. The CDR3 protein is CASSFRLAGDEQFF. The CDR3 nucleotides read TGTGCCAGCAGCTTCAGACTAGCGGGTGATGAGCAGTTCTTC.

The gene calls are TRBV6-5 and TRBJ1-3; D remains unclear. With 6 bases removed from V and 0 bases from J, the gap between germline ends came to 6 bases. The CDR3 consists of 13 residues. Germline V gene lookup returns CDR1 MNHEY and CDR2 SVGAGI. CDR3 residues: CASSSFSGNTIYF. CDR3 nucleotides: TGTGCCAGCAGCTCGTTCTCTGGAAACACCATATATTTT.

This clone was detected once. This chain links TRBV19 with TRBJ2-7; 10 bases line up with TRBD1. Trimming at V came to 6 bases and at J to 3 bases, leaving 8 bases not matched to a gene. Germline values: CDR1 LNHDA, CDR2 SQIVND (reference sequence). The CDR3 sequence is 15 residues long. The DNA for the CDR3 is TGTGCCAGTAGCCTCATCGGGACAGGGGTCTACGAGCAGTACTTC. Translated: CASSLIGTGVYEQYF. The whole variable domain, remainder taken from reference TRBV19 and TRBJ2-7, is DGGITQSPKYLFRKEGQNVTLSCEQNLNHDAMYWYRQDPGQGLRLIYYSQIVNDFQKGDIAEGYSVSREKKESFPLTVTSAQKNPTAFYLCASSLIGTGVYEQYFGPGTRLTVT.

CDR3 in amino acids: CASSYSASGSDEQFF. For the CDR3, the DNA is TGTGCCAGCAGTTACTCTGCTAGCGGGAGCGATGAGCAGTTCTTC. The chain carries TRBV6-5 and TRBJ2-1; 10 bases are shared with TRBD2. This CDR3 region has 15 residues. CDR1 is MNHEY, CDR2 SVGAGI, per germline. J was trimmed by 8 bases and V by 0 bases; bases with no gene match: 4.

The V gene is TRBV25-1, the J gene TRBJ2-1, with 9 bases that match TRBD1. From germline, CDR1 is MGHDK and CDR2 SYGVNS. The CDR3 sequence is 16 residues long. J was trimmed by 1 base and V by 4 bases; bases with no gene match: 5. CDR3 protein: CASSGHGQGSYNEQFF. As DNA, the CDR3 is TGTGCCAGCAGTGGACATGGACAGGGGTCCTACAATGAGCAGTTCTTC.

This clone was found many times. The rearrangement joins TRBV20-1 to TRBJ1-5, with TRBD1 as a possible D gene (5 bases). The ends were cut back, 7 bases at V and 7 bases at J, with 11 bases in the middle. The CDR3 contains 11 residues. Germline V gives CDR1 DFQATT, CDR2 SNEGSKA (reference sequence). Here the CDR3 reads CSVGEVQPQHF. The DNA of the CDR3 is TGCAGTGTGGGGGAGGTACAGCCCCAGCATTTT.

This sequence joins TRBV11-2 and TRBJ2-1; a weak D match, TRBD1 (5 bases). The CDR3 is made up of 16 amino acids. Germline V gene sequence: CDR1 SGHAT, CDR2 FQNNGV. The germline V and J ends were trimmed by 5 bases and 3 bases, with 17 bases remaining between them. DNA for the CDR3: TGTGCCAGCAGCAACCAGGGAAGGCGGCGCTACAATGAGCAGTTCTTC. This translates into CASSNQGRRRYNEQFF.

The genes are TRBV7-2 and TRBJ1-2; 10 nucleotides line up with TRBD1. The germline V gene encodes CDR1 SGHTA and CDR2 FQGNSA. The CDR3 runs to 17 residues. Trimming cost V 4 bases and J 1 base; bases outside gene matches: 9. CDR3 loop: CASSSGKTGGGNYGYTF. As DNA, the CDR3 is TGTGCCAGCAGCTCGGGCAAGACAGGGGGCGGTAACTATGGCTACACCTTC.

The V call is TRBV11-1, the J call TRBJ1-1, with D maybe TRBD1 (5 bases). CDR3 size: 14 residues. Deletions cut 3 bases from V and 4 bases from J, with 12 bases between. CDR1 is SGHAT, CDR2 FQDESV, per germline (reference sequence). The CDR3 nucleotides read TGTGCCAGCAGCTTTAGGCAGGGAGGCACTGAAGCTTTCTTT. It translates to CASSFRQGGTEAFF.

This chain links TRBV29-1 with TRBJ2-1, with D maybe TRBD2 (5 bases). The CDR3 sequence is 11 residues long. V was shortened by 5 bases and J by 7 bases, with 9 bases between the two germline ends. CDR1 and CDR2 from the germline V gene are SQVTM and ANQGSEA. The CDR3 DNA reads TGCAGCGTTACTAGTTTGAATGAGCAGTTCTTC. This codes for CSVTSLNEQFF.

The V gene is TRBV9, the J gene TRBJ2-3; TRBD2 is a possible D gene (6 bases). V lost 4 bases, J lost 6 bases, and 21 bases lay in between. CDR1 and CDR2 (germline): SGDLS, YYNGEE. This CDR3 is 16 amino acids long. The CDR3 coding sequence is TGTGCCAGCAGCTCGGGCCGGGACTCGGGTCGGGATACGCAGTATTTT. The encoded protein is CASSSGRDSGRDTQYF.

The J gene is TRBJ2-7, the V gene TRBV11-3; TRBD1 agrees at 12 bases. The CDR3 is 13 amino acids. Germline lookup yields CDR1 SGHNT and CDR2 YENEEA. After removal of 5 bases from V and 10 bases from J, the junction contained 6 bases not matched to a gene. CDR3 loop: CASSLGQGAEQYF. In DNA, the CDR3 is TGTGCCAGCAGCCTGGGACAGGGGGCCGAACAGTACTTC.